These 31 T cell receptor beta chains originate from one sample sequenced in a study of T cells expressing NK-cell markers. TCRdb reprocessed the 5' RACE reads and reports one entry per CDR3 protein, with no DNA. The sample holds under 500,000 distinct CDR3 sequences. Sequenced: blood T cells: a sorted CD56 or NKG2C T cell subset, CD4+ or CD8+ T cells, or bulk PBMC T cells (not recorded which). The receptors were gathered from a woman between 18 and 75 years old in good health.

The gene calls are TRBV7-3 and TRBJ1-6; the TCRdb call, TRBD1, lacks DNA for checking. This CDR3 contains 15 residues. CDR1 is SGHTA, CDR2 FQGTGA, per germline. The CDR3 region is CASSPRGGPNSPLHF.

The V and J genes are TRBV6-4 and TRBJ2-2. Germline V gene sequence: CDR1 MRHNA, CDR2 SNTAGT. The CDR3 contains 13 residues. This chain's CDR3 is CASSHTNTGELFF.

The chain has TRBV11-2 and TRBJ2-3; the D call of TRBD1 rests on TCRdb alone, since no DNA is present to check it. The CDR3 is made up of 16 amino acids. The germline gives CDR1 SGHAT, CDR2 FQNNGV. The CDR3 loop reads CASSLDPETDTDTQYF.

V is TRBV12-3 or TRBV12-4 and J is TRBJ2-3; the TCRdb call, TRBD1, lacks DNA for checking. The CDR3 runs to 14 residues. The CDR3 spells CASSFQGWADTQYF.

The chain is built from TRBV7-2 and TRBJ2-1; lacking DNA, the TRBD2 call made by TCRdb goes unchecked. The CDR3 spans 14 residues. Per germline, CDR1 SGHTA and CDR2 FQGNSA. The chain's CDR3 is CASSGTSGVHEQFF.

The V call is TRBV4-2, the J call TRBJ1-5; TCRdb calls TRBD1, which cannot be checked without DNA. Looked up from germline, CDR1 is LGHNA and CDR2 is YNFKEQ. This CDR3 is built from 14 residues. The CDR3 sequence is CASSQTGPRQPQHF.

The chain uses TRBV21-1 and TRBJ2-7; TCRdb's D call of TRBD2 is untestable without DNA. TRBV21-1 is deemed a pseudogene. The CDR3 is 15 amino acids. The CDR3 spells CASSKPGTSDYEQYF.

The chain is built from TRBV20-1 and TRBJ2-7; the TCRdb D gene call, TRBD2, has no DNA to confirm it. The CDR3 covers 17 residues. From germline, CDR1 is DFQATT and CDR2 SNEGSKA (reference sequence). The CDR3: CSARDQASGRPAHEQYF.

The genes are TRBV7-9 and TRBJ2-2; TCRdb designates TRBD1, a call that cannot be tested without DNA. Germline CDR1 and CDR2: SEHNR and FQNEAQ (reference sequence). This CDR3 comprises 14 residues. The CDR3 reads CASSSPYNTGELFF.

The chain employs TRBV14 and TRBJ2-1; the D gene TCRdb calls, TRBD2, cannot be checked with no DNA. This CDR3 contains 16 residues. Per the germline V gene, CDR1 is SGHDN and CDR2 is FVKESK. The CDR3 sequence: CASSQEPGLAYNEQFF.

This chain links TRBV5-1 with TRBJ1-2; no DNA is available, so the TRBD1 call from TCRdb remains unchecked. CDR1 and CDR2 (germline): SGHRS, YFSETQ. The CDR3 totals 15 residues. The chain's CDR3 is CASSLTLGQDYGYTF.

The chain couples TRBV5-1 to TRBJ2-3; with no DNA, the TCRdb D assignment of TRBD1 cannot be verified. Germline V lookup: CDR1 SGHRS, CDR2 YFSETQ. The CDR3 spans 15 residues. Here the CDR3 reads CASSLQGAETDTQYF.

The CDR3 region is CASSLRLAAPYEQYF. The V and J genes are TRBV6-1 and TRBJ2-7; the TRBD2 assignment by TCRdb is unverifiable without DNA. The germline V gene has CDR1 MNHNS and CDR2 SASEGT. CDR3 length: 15 amino acids.

V is TRBV4-3 and J is TRBJ2-1. Germline values: CDR1 LGHNA, CDR2 YSLEER. This CDR3 is built from 16 residues. The CDR3 here is CASSQTPFGEVDEQFF.

The chain recombines TRBV9 with TRBJ2-5. The CDR3 is 15 amino acids. Looked up from germline, CDR1 is SGDLS and CDR2 is YYNGEE. The CDR3 loop reads CASSVGQGNQETQYF.

The chain combines TRBV21-1 with TRBJ2-6; TCRdb designates TRBD1, a call that cannot be tested without DNA. TRBV21-1 is an annotated pseudogene. This CDR3 is 20 amino acids long. CDR3 sequence reads: CASSIRTGNTLSSGANVLTF.

The chain couples TRBV7-6 to TRBJ1-3. Per the germline V gene, CDR1 is SGHVS and CDR2 is FNYEAQ. The CDR3 length is 15 residues. CDR3 loop: CASSLSRSSGNTIYF. Complete variable domain (other parts from reference TRBV7-6 and TRBJ1-3): GAGVSQSPRYKVTKRGQDVALRCDPISGHVSLYWYRQALGQGPEFLTYFNYEAQQDKSGLPNDRFSAERPEGSISTLTIQRTEQRDSAMYRCASSLSRSSGNTIYFGEGSWLTVV.

The V call is TRBV5-1, the J call TRBJ2-4; the TCRdb D gene call, TRBD1, has no DNA to confirm it. This CDR3 region has 16 residues. CDR1 and CDR2 (germline): SGHRS, YFSETQ. The CDR3 loop is CASSATGDVAKNIQYF.

V usage is TRBV5-4 and J usage is TRBJ2-1; TCRdb names TRBD2, which stays unverified in the absence of DNA. The CDR3 sequence is 14 residues long. Germline CDR1 SGHNT, CDR2 YYREEE (reference sequence). This CDR3 is CASSSGGVKDVQFF.

The chain has TRBV7-9 and TRBJ1-1. The CDR3 is made up of 13 amino acids. Germline-derived CDR1 and CDR2 are SEHNR and FQNEAQ (reference sequence). CDR3 sequence: CASSLGTDARAFF.

The chain uses TRBV9 and TRBJ1-2. This CDR3 contains 15 residues. Germline CDR1 is SGDLS and CDR2 is YYNGEE. This CDR3 reads CASSEATGTNYGYTF.

The chain uses TRBV6-1 and TRBJ1-2. Germline assignment: CDR1 MNHNS and CDR2 SASEGT. This CDR3 is 14 amino acids long. The CDR3 is CASRPSALLYGYTF.

This CDR3 reads CASSVVGQLYNEQFF. The chain carries TRBV9 and TRBJ2-1. The CDR3 contains 15 residues. The germline V gene has CDR1 SGDLS and CDR2 YYNGEE.

The V gene is TRBV27, the J gene TRBJ2-2; checking the TCRdb D call of TRBD1 is not possible without DNA. This CDR3 is 17 amino acids long. Per the germline V gene, CDR1 is MNHEY and CDR2 is SMNVEV (reference sequence). The CDR3 loop reads CASCGDRGGVMAGELFF.

The chain has TRBV9 and TRBJ2-1. The CDR3 length is 15 residues. The V gene's germline CDR1 is SGDLS and CDR2 YYNGEE. CDR3 loop: CASSVVAGSYNEQFF. Variable domain in full (rest from reference TRBV9 and TRBJ2-1): DSGVTQTPKHLITATGQRVTLRCSPRSGDLSVYWYQQSLDQGLQFLIQYYNGEERAKGNILERFSAQQFPDLHSELNLSSLELGDSALYFCASSVVAGSYNEQFFGPGTRLTVL.

The CDR3 sequence: CASSPTGDQPQHF. This chain connects TRBV9 to TRBJ1-5; TCRdb reports TRBD1, a call that lacks DNA to check it against. Per germline, CDR1 SGDLS and CDR2 YYNGEE. The CDR3 consists of 13 residues.

V is TRBV29-1 and J is TRBJ2-7; the D call of TRBD2 rests on TCRdb alone, since no DNA is present to check it. The CDR3 is 11 residues long. Germline-derived CDR1 and CDR2 are SQVTM and ANQGSEA. The CDR3 reads CSGEEDYEQYF.

V is TRBV20-1 and J is TRBJ2-3; the TCRdb call, TRBD2, lacks DNA for checking. Looked up from germline, CDR1 is DFQATT and CDR2 is SNEGSKA (reference sequence). The length of the CDR3 is 13 residues. The CDR3 reads CSVQPGLSDTQYF.

The chain employs TRBV7-9 and TRBJ2-7; no DNA is available, so the TRBD1 call from TCRdb remains unchecked. The germline V gene has CDR1 SEHNR and CDR2 FQNEAQ (reference sequence). The CDR3 has 13 amino acids. The CDR3: CASSLYRDYEQYF. Combining the CDR3 with reference TRBV7-9 and TRBJ2-7 gives the whole variable domain DTGVSQNPRHKITKRGQNVTFRCDPISEHNRLYWYRQTLGQGPEFLTYFQNEAQLEKSRLLSDRFSAERPKGSFSTLEIQRTEQGDSAMYLCASSLYRDYEQYFGPGTRLTVT.

V is TRBV20-1 and J is TRBJ2-5; the TCRdb D gene call, TRBD1, has no DNA to confirm it. Germline loops: CDR1 DFQATT, CDR2 SNEGSKA (reference sequence). The CDR3 is made up of 14 amino acids. The CDR3 is CSARNRDGQETQYF.

The gene calls are TRBV6-2 or TRBV6-3 and TRBJ2-1; TCRdb calls TRBD1, which cannot be checked without DNA. From germline, CDR1 is MNHEY and CDR2 SVGEGT. The CDR3 runs 19 residues. This CDR3 is CASSPPSGAWDRVQNEQFF.